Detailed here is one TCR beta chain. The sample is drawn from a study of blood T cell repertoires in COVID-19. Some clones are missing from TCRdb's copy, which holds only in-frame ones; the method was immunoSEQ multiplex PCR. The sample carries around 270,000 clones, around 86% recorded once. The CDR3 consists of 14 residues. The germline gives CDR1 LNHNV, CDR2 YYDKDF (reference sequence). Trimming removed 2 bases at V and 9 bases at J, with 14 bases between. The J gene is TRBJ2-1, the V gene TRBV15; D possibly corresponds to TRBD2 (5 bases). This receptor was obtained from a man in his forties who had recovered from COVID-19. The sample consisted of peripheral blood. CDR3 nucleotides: TGTGCCACCAGCAGAATACTAGGGAGTTCTGAGCAGTTCTTC. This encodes CATSRILGSSEQFF. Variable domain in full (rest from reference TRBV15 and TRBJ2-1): DAMVIQNPRYQVTQFGKPVTLSCSQTLNHNVMYWYQQKSSQAPKLLFHYYDKDFNNEADTPDNFQSRRPNTSFCFLDIRSPGLGDTAMYLCATSRILGSSEQFFGPGTRLTVL.